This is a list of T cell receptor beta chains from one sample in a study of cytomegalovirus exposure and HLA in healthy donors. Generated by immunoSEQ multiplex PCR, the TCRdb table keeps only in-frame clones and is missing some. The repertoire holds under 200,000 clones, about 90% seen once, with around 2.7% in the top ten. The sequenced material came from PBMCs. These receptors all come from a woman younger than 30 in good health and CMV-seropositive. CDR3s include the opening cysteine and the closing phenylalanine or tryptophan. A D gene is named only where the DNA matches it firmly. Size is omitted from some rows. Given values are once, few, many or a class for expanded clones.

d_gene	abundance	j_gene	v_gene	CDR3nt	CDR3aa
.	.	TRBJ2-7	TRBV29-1	TGCAGCGTAGCTTTCCGGGACACTCCCTACGAGCAGTACTTC	CSVAFRDTPYEQYF
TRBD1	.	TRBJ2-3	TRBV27	TGTGCCAGCAGTTTAGGGACAGGGGCCACAGATACGCAGTATTTT	CASSLGTGATDTQYF
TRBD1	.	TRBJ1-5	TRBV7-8	TGTGCCAGCAGCTTAGGGGGGACAGGAGACAATCAGCCCCAGCATTTT	CASSLGGTGDNQPQHF
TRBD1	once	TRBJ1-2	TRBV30	TGTGCCTGGAGTGTACGTTCCCAGGGGGCGGATGGCTACACCTTC	CAWSVRSQGADGYTF
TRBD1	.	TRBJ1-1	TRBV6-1	TGTGCCAGCAGTGAAGTGTCGACAGGGGAAGCTTTCTTT	CASSEVSTGEAFF
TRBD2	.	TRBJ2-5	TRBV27	TGTGCCAGCAGTTTGCGGGGGAGGGGGACCCAGTACTTC	CASSLRGRGTQYF
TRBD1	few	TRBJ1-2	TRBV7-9	TGTGCCAGCAGCTTCGGACAGGGGAGCGGGAACGGCTACACCTTC	CASSFGQGSGNGYTF
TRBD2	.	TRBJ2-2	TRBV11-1	TGTGCCAGCAGCCCAGCCGGTAGCGGGGGCCCGAACACCGGGGAGCTGTTTTTT	CASSPAGSGGPNTGELFF
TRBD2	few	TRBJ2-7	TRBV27	TGTGCCAGCAGTTTATGGGGGGGGGCCTACGAGCAGTACTTC	CASSLWGGAYEQYF
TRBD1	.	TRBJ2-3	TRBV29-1	TGCAGCGTTTGGGACAGATCAAACACAGATACGCAGTATTTT	CSVWDRSNTDTQYF
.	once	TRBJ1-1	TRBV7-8	TGTGCCAGCAGCTTACGGGGGGGAACGAACACTGAAGCTTTCTTT	CASSLRGGTNTEAFF
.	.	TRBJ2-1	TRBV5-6	TGTGCCAGCAGCCCAATACCCTCTGGGGCAGGGATCGACAATGAGCAGTTCTTC	CASSPIPSGAGIDNEQFF
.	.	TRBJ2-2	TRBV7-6	TGTGCCAGCAGCTTAGCGGGGGGCACTAGCGTTACCGGGGAGCTGTTTTTT	CASSLAGGTSVTGELFF
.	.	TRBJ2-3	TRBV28	TGTGCCAGCAGTTTGGTGCGTGGGAGATCGCTGAATACGCAGTATTTT	CASSLVRGRSLNTQYF
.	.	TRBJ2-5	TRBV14	TGTGCCAGCAGCCAAGATCTAGCCTACACCTCCCAAGAGACCCAGTACTTC	CASSQDLAYTSQETQYF
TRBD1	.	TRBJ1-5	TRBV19	TGTGCCAGTAGTATAGATCGACAGGGGAATCAGCCCCAGCATTTT	CASSIDRQGNQPQHF
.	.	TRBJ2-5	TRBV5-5	TGTGCCAGCAGCTTGACCAGGGTAGAGGAGACCCAGTACTTC	CASSLTRVEETQYF
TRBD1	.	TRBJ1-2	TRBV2	TGTGCCAGCAGTGAAGGAGGGACAGGGTATTCCCCACATGGCTACACCTTC	CASSEGGTGYSPHGYTF
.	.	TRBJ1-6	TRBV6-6	TGTGCCAGCATGGCCTACGGGGGTAAGGGTTCACCCCTCCACTTT	CASMAYGGKGSPLHF
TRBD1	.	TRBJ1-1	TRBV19	TGTGCCAGTGCACGCAGGGGGATGACTGAAGCTTTCTTT	CASARRGMTEAFF
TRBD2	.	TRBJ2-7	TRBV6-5	TGTGCCAGCAGTTCCACCGGGACTAGGAGTTACGAGCAGTACTTC	CASSSTGTRSYEQYF
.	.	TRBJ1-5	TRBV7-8	TGTGCCAGCAGCTTAGAGGGTCTTGGGGGGGCGCGTAGCAATCAGCCCCAGCATTTT	CASSLEGLGGARSNQPQHF
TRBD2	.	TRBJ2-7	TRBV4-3	TGCGCCAGCAGCCAAGATCCCGGGACTAGCTCCTACGAGCAGTACTTC	CASSQDPGTSSYEQYF
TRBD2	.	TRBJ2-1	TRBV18	TGTGCCAGCTCACCATCTAGCGGAGATAACAATGAGCAGTTCTTC	CASSPSSGDNNEQFF
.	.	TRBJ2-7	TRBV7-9	TGTGCCAGCAGCTTAGGTTCCGGCAAGGGGAACGGCTACGAGCAGTACTTC	CASSLGSGKGNGYEQYF